The rows below give T cell receptor beta chains drawn from one sample of a study of T cell repertoires in cytomegalovirus infection. The antigens these receptors bind are not known. Each CDR3 protein gets one entry after TCRdb re-called the reads with MiXCR. This repertoire shows fewer than 1,000,000 distinct CDR3 sequences, approximately 31% found once; its top ten account for about an eighth. Sequences were derived from cultured CD8+ T cells from PBMCs, sampled from culture after CMV antigen stimulation. The receptors shown here come from a human donor in good health (CMV status not recorded). Some clones in this sample may be carry-over from other donors' samples. Both conserved end residues are part of each CDR3. The D gene is left open where the match is weak. Size values are once, few and many counts, or a class for expanded clones, and some rows have none.

len: 17; j_gene: TRBJ2-1; d_gene: TRBD1; v_gene: TRBV6-2/TRBV6-3; abundance: .; CDR3aa: CASSYPTGGPTYNEQFF
len: 13; j_gene: TRBJ2-3; d_gene: .; v_gene: TRBV29-1; abundance: few; CDR3aa: CSVEWLGEDTQYF
len: 15; j_gene: TRBJ2-7; d_gene: .; v_gene: TRBV5-5; abundance: .; CDR3aa: CASSLGRWASYEQYF
len: 13; j_gene: TRBJ2-1; d_gene: .; v_gene: TRBV7-9; abundance: many; CDR3aa: CASSWTDYNEQFF
len: 13; j_gene: TRBJ1-2; d_gene: TRBD1; v_gene: TRBV7-9; abundance: .; CDR3aa: CASSGRGLLGYTF
len: 15; j_gene: TRBJ2-2; d_gene: .; v_gene: TRBV7-9; abundance: .; CDR3aa: CASSLPYRDHGELFF
len: 16; j_gene: TRBJ2-1; d_gene: TRBD1; v_gene: TRBV11-2; abundance: many; CDR3aa: CASSSAGTGSYNEQFF
len: 14; j_gene: TRBJ2-2; d_gene: TRBD1; v_gene: TRBV7-2; abundance: many; CDR3aa: CASSGTVGTGELFF
len: 14; j_gene: TRBJ2-5; d_gene: .; v_gene: TRBV12-3/TRBV12-4; abundance: .; CDR3aa: CASGPGNTAETQYF
len: 11; j_gene: TRBJ2-1; d_gene: .; v_gene: TRBV12-3/TRBV12-4; abundance: few; CDR3aa: CASSPFPQQFF
len: 16; j_gene: TRBJ2-1; d_gene: TRBD2; v_gene: TRBV6-8; abundance: .; CDR3aa: CASSYNRLAGYNEQFF
len: 12; j_gene: TRBJ2-3; d_gene: .; v_gene: TRBV9; abundance: .; CDR3aa: CASRGTADTQYF
len: 14; j_gene: TRBJ2-1; d_gene: TRBD2; v_gene: TRBV19; abundance: .; CDR3aa: CASSGAGAYNEQFF
len: 13; j_gene: TRBJ1-1; d_gene: TRBD1; v_gene: TRBV27; abundance: many; CDR3aa: CASSRQGITEAFF
len: 15; j_gene: TRBJ2-3; d_gene: .; v_gene: TRBV5-4; abundance: few; CDR3aa: CASSLAGAPPDTQYF
len: 12; j_gene: TRBJ1-1; d_gene: .; v_gene: TRBV7-2; abundance: many; CDR3aa: CASSARNTEAFF
len: 14; j_gene: TRBJ2-7; d_gene: TRBD2; v_gene: TRBV7-2; abundance: many; CDR3aa: CASSFRDYSYEQYF
len: 15; j_gene: TRBJ1-6; d_gene: .; v_gene: TRBV12-3/TRBV12-4; abundance: .; CDR3aa: CASSLGRQTNSPLHF
len: 19; j_gene: TRBJ1-5; d_gene: .; v_gene: TRBV12-3/TRBV12-4; abundance: few; CDR3aa: CASSREQGPEQYSNQPQHF
len: 16; j_gene: TRBJ2-2; d_gene: .; v_gene: TRBV7-3; abundance: .; CDR3aa: CASSDHSRGEPGELFF
len: 18; j_gene: TRBJ2-4; d_gene: .; v_gene: TRBV7-2; abundance: .; CDR3aa: CASSLDLNRAGGKNTQYF
len: 14; j_gene: TRBJ2-3; d_gene: TRBD2; v_gene: TRBV6-5; abundance: .; CDR3aa: CASESGGATDTQYF
len: 14; j_gene: TRBJ2-7; d_gene: .; v_gene: TRBV7-2; abundance: many; CDR3aa: CASSLAGVSYEQYF
len: 15; j_gene: TRBJ1-1; d_gene: .; v_gene: TRBV4-3; abundance: .; CDR3aa: CASSQVLTGYTEAFF
len: 14; j_gene: TRBJ2-1; d_gene: .; v_gene: TRBV29-1; abundance: few; CDR3aa: CSVEWTGTYNEQFF
len: 12; j_gene: TRBJ2-1; d_gene: .; v_gene: TRBV11-1; abundance: few; CDR3aa: CASSSLPNEQFF
len: 14; j_gene: TRBJ1-3; d_gene: .; v_gene: TRBV10-3; abundance: few; CDR3aa: CAIIIDGTGNTIYF
len: 17; j_gene: TRBJ2-2; d_gene: TRBD1; v_gene: TRBV12-3/TRBV12-4; abundance: .; CDR3aa: CASSPPLDRVDTGELFF